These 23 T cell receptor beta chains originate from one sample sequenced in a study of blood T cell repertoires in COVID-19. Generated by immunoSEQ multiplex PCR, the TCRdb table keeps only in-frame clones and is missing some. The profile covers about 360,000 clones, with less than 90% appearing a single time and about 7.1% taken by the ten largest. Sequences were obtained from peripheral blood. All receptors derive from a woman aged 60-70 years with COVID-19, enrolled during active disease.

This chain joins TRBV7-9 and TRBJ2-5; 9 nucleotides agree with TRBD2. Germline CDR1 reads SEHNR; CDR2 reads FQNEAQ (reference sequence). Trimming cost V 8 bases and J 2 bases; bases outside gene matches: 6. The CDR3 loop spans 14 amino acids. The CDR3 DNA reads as TGTGCCAGCGGCTCTAGCGGGACTCAAGAGACCCAGTACTTC. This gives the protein CASGSSGTQETQYF.

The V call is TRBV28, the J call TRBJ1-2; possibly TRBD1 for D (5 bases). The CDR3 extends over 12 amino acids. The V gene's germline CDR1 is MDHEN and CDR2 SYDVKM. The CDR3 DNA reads TGTGCAGTCGTGGGCAGGGTCTATGGCTACACCTTC. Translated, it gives CAVVGRVYGYTF.

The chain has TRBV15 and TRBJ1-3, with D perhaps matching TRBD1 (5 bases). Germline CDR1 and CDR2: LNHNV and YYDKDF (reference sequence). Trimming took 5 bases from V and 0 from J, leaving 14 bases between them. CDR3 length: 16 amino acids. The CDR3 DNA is TGTGCCACCAGCCCAGGGATGCGAAACTCTGGAAACACCATATATTTT. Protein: CATSPGMRNSGNTIYF.

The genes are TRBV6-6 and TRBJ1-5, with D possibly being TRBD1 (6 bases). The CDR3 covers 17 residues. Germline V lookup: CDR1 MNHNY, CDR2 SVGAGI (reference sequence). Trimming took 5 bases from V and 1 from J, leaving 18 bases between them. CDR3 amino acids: CASSQYATGTSNQPQHF. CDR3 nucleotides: TGTGCCAGCAGTCAATACGCGACAGGAACAAGCAATCAGCCCCAGCATTTT.

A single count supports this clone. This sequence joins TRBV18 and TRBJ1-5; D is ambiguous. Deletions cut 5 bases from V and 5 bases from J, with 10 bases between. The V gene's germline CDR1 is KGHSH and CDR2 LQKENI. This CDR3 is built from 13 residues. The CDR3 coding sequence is TGTGCCAGCTCATCCACTAAGGATCAGCCCCAGCATTTT. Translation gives CASSSTKDQPQHF. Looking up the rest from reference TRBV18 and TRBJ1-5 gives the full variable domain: NAGVMQNPRHLVRRRGQEARLRCSPMKGHSHVYWYRQLPEEGLKFMVYLQKENIIDESGMPKERFSAEFPKEGPSILRIQQVVRGDSAAYFCASSSTKDQPQHFGDGTRLSIL.

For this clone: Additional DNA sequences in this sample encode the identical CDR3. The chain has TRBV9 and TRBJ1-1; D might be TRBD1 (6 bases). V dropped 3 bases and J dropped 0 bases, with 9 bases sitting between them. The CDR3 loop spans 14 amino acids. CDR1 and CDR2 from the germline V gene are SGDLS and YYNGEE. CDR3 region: CASSATGMNTEAFF. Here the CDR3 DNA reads TGTGCCAGCAGCGCCACAGGGATGAACACTGAAGCTTTCTTT.

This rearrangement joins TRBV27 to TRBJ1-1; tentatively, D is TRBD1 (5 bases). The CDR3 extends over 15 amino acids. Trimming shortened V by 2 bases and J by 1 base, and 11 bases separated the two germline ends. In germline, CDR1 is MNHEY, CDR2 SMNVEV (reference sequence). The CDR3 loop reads CASSLQGRGNTEAFF. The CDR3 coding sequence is TGTGCCAGCAGTTTACAGGGAAGGGGGAACACTGAAGCTTTCTTT.

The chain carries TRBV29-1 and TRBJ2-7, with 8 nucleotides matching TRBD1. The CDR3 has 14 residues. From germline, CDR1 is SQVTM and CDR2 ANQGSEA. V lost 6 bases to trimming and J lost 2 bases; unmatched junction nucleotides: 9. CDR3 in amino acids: CSVIRTGPTYEQYF. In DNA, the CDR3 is TGCAGCGTCATTAGGACAGGGCCCACCTACGAGCAGTACTTC.

The CDR3 sequence: CASSLGGHPYGYTF. DNA of the CDR3: TGTGCCAGCAGCTTAGGGGGACACCCCTATGGCTACACCTTC. The chain links TRBV7-9 to TRBJ1-2, with D possibly TRBD1 on 6 matching bases. V lost 1 base and J 4 bases, leaving 10 bases between the germline ends. CDR1 and CDR2 (germline): SEHNR, FQNEAQ (reference sequence). This CDR3 contains 14 residues.

CDR3 DNA sequence: TGTGCCAGCAGTGATCCGGGACTAGCGGGGGACGCGGTCTTTTGGGAGACCCAGTACTTC. Protein: CASSDPGLAGDAVFWETQYF. The chain couples TRBV9 to TRBJ2-5; the match to TRBD2 covers 14 bases. The CDR3 totals 20 residues. Per germline, CDR1 SGDLS and CDR2 YYNGEE. The ends lost 5 bases at V and 5 bases at J; junction bases unmatched: 20.

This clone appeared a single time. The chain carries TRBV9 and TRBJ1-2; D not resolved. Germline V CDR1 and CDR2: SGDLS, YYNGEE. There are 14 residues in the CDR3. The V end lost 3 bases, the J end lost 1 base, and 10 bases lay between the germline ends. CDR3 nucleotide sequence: TGTGCCAGCAGCGGCGGGGTCCTTAACTATGGCTACACCTTC. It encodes CASSGGVLNYGYTF. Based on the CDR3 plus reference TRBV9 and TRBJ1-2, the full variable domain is DSGVTQTPKHLITATGQRVTLRCSPRSGDLSVYWYQQSLDQGLQFLIQYYNGEERAKGNILERFSAQQFPDLHSELNLSSLELGDSALYFCASSGGVLNYGYTFGSGTRLTVV.

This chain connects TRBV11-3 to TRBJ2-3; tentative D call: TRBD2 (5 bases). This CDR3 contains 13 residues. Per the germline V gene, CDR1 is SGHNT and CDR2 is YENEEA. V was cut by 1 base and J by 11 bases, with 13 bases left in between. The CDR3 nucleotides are TGTGCCAGCAGCTTAGGTCAAGCTGAGGGGCAGTATTTT. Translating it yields CASSLGQAEGQYF.

The CDR3 spells CASRKTGSGPQHF. As DNA, the CDR3 is TGTGCCAGCAGGAAGACAGGGTCTGGGCCCCAGCATTTT. The chain has TRBV6-5 and TRBJ1-5; TRBD1 matches 7 bases. The CDR3 covers 13 residues. Germline V lookup: CDR1 MNHEY, CDR2 SVGAGI. V lost 6 bases and J lost 9; bases outside the gene matches: 8.

The CDR3 loop is CASSPRTGYVGNQPQHF. CDR3 nucleotides: TGCGCCAGCAGCCCCCGGACAGGGTACGTGGGCAATCAGCCCCAGCATTTT. The chain couples TRBV4-1 to TRBJ1-5; 8 bases agree with TRBD1. V shed 4 bases, J shed 2 bases, and the junction held 10 bases outside the gene matches. Germline V gene sequence: CDR1 MGHRA, CDR2 YSYEKL. This CDR3 region has 17 residues.

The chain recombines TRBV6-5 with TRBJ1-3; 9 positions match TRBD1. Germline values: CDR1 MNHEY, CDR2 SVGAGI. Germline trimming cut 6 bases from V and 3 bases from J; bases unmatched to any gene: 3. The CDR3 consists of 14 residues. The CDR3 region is CASSGTGFGNTIYF. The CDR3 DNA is TGTGCCAGCAGCGGGACAGGGTTTGGAAACACCATATATTTT.

The CDR3 region is CASSLVGGASYNEQFF. The CDR3 DNA sequence: TGTGCCAGCAGCTTAGTCGGGGGGGCCTCCTACAATGAGCAGTTCTTC. The V call is TRBV7-8, the J call TRBJ2-1; 8 positions match TRBD2. CDR3 length: 16 amino acids. V was clipped by 1 base and J by 0 bases; unmatched bases: 2. Germline CDR1 SGHVS, CDR2 FQNEAQ.

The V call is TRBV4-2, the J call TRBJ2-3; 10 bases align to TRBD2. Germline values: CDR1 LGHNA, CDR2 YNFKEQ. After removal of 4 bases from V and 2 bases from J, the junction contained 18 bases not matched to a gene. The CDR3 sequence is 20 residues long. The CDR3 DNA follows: TGTGCCAGCAGCCGGGCCTTAGGAGCGGGGGGGCGGTTTGTCACAGATACGCAGTATTTT. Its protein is CASSRALGAGGRFVTDTQYF.

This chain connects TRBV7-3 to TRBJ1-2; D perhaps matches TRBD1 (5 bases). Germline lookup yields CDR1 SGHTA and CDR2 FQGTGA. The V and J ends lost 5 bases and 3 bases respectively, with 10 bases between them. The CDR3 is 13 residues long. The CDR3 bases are TGTGCCAGCAGCGTTACAGGACACTATGGCTACACCTTC. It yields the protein CASSVTGHYGYTF.

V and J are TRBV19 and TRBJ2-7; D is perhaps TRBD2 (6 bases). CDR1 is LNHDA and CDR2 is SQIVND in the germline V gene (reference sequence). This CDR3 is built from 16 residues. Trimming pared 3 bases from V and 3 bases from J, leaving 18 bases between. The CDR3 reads CASSMPPGVRGYEQYF. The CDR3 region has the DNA TGTGCCAGTAGTATGCCCCCGGGGGTTCGGGGCTACGAGCAGTACTTC.

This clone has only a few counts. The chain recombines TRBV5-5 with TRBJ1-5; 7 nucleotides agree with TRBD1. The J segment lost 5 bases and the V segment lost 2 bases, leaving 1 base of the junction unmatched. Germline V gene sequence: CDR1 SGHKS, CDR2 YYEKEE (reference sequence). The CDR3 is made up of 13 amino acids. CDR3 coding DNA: TGTGCCAGCAGCTTTCAGGGGGATCAGCCCCAGCATTTT. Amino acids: CASSFQGDQPQHF.

As DNA, the CDR3 is TGTGCCTCCCATGGTTCTGCAAGGACGGGAGAGCAGTACTTC. Protein product: CASHGSARTGEQYF. The rearrangement links TRBV10-3 to TRBJ2-7; weak D call: TRBD2 (5 bases). The CDR3 is 14 residues long. Per germline, CDR1 ENHRY and CDR2 SYGVKD. Between the trimmed V and J ends, which lost 11 bases and 7 bases, there was a span of 24 bases.

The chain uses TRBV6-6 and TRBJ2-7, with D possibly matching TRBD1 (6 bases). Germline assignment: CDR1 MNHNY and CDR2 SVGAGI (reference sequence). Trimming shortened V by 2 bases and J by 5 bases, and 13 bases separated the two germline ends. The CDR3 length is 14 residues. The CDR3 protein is CASSYGAGAHEQYF. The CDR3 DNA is TGTGCCAGCAGTTACGGGGCAGGGGCTCACGAGCAGTACTTC.

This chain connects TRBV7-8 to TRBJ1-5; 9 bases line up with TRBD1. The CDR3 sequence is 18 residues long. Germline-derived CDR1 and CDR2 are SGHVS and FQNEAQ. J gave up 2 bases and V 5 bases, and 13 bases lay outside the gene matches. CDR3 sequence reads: CASSVVNPRQGGNQPQHF. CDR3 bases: TGTGCCAGCAGCGTCGTAAACCCGAGACAGGGGGGCAATCAGCCCCAGCATTTT.